A single sample gave rise to the 25 T cell receptor beta chains below, sequenced in a study of blood T cell repertoires in COVID-19. Generated by immunoSEQ multiplex PCR, the TCRdb table keeps only in-frame clones and is missing some. Of 40,000 to 55,000 clones listed, 83% are singletons. Input material: peripheral blood. The source of these receptors is a man in his forties with acute or convalescent COVID-19.

The chain joins TRBV2 to TRBJ2-1; 11 nucleotides align to TRBD2. The V gene end was trimmed by 3 bases and the J gene end by 4 bases; junction bases not matched to a gene: 8. The CDR3 loop spans 17 amino acids. Germline CDR1 SNHLY, CDR2 FYNNEI. The CDR3 sequence is CASSDPTSGGPYNEQFF. DNA for the CDR3: TGTGCCAGCAGTGATCCCACTAGCGGGGGACCGTACAATGAGCAGTTCTTC.

This rearrangement joins TRBV6-5 to TRBJ2-1, with TRBD2 identical over 14 bases. The CDR3 is 15 amino acids. CDR1 is MNHEY and CDR2 is SVGAGI in the germline V gene. V lost 6 bases to trimming and J lost 8 bases; unmatched junction nucleotides: 6. CDR3 in amino acids: CASRSGTSGSYEQFF. CDR3 bases: TGTGCCAGCAGGTCCGGGACTAGCGGGAGTTATGAGCAGTTCTTC.

The V gene is TRBV24-1, the J gene TRBJ2-2; TRBD1 matches at 8 bases. The CDR3 has 16 residues. Germline CDR1 and CDR2: KGHDR and SFDVKD. V lost 5 bases to trimming and J lost 1 base; unmatched junction nucleotides: 5. DNA of the CDR3: TGTGCCACCAGTGCTTTCGGGACAGGGAACACCGGGGAGCTGTTTTTT. Translated, it gives CATSAFGTGNTGELFF.

The chain recombines TRBV5-6 with TRBJ2-7, with a tentative D call TRBD2 (5 bases). Trimming took off 0 bases at V and 0 bases at J, with 10 bases between the two ends. Germline lookup yields CDR1 SGHDT and CDR2 YYEEEE. CDR3 length: 15 amino acids. The CDR3 sequence is CASSLGTGISYEQYV. In nucleotides, the CDR3 is TGTGCCAGCAGCTTGGGGACGGGGATCTCCTACGAGCAGTACGTC.

The chain joins TRBV6-5 to TRBJ1-1; 7 nucleotides line up with TRBD1. This CDR3 is 15 amino acids long. J gave up 4 bases and V 2 bases, and 7 bases lay outside the gene matches. Per the germline V gene, CDR1 is MNHEY and CDR2 is SVGAGI. The CDR3 sequence: CASSYHTGEGTEAFF. The CDR3 DNA follows: TGTGCCAGCAGTTACCATACAGGGGAAGGCACTGAAGCTTTCTTT.

The chain joins TRBV18 to TRBJ2-7, with 11 bases lining up with TRBD1. The germline V gene has CDR1 KGHSH and CDR2 LQKENI. V was pared by 2 bases and J by 6 bases, with 0 bases of the junction left unmatched. The CDR3 is 13 amino acids. CDR3 region: CASSPGTGGEQYV. The CDR3 DNA follows: TGTGCCAGCTCACCAGGGACAGGGGGCGAGCAGTACGTC.

The chain uses TRBV19 and TRBJ2-3; TRBD1 is a possible D gene (5 bases). The CDR3 runs to 15 residues. V was clipped by 8 bases and J by 0 bases, with 15 bases between them. Germline CDR1 and CDR2: LNHDA and SQIVND (reference sequence). The CDR3 sequence is CASSQGESSTDTQYF. The CDR3 bases are TGTGCCAGTTCCCAAGGGGAATCTAGCACAGATACGCAGTATTTT.

V gene TRBV19 combines with J gene TRBJ2-4; weak D call: TRBD2 (7 bases). Germline CDR1 and CDR2: LNHDA and SQIVND (reference sequence). V lost 3 bases, J lost 0 bases, and 15 bases lay in between. The CDR3 loop spans 17 amino acids. The chain's CDR3 is CASSIAAGARAKNIQYF. CDR3 nucleotide sequence: TGTGCCAGTAGTATTGCTGCGGGGGCGCGAGCCAAAAACATTCAGTACTTC.

This sequence joins TRBV24-1 and TRBJ2-5, with D maybe TRBD1 (6 bases). Between the trimmed V and J ends, which lost 3 bases and 2 bases, there was a span of 12 bases. This CDR3 comprises 15 residues. CDR1 and CDR2 (germline): KGHDR, SFDVKD. CDR3 sequence reads: CATSDGWTEQETQYF. CDR3 DNA sequence: TGTGCCACCAGTGATGGGTGGACAGAACAAGAGACCCAGTACTTC.

The chain links TRBV7-2 to TRBJ2-7, with D hard to call. The length of the CDR3 is 13 residues. Trimming removed 1 base from V and 5 bases from J, with 9 bases in between. Germline V CDR1 and CDR2: SGHTA, FQGNSA. The CDR3 loop reads CASSLGSINEQYF. CDR3 DNA sequence: TGTGCCAGCAGCTTAGGGAGTATCAACGAGCAGTACTTC.

The chain couples TRBV6-6 to TRBJ1-5; TRBD1 aligns across 8 bases. This CDR3 is built from 16 residues. From germline, CDR1 is MNHNY and CDR2 SVGAGI (reference sequence). The V segment lost 4 bases and the J segment 3 bases; nucleotides outside the gene matches: 8. CDR3: CASSSLRGQANQPQHF. Here the CDR3 DNA reads TGTGCCAGCAGTTCCCTCCGGGGACAGGCCAATCAGCCCCAGCATTTT.

This chain connects TRBV3-1 (or the pseudogene TRBV3-2) to TRBJ1-1; D is uncertain. V lost 1 base to trimming and J lost 5 bases, with 8 bases between them. The CDR3 is 13 residues long. Germline values: CDR1 LGHDT, CDR2 YNNKEL (reference sequence). The CDR3 DNA is TGTGCCAGCAGCCAAGGCACGGGGACTGAAGCTTTCTTT. Translation gives CASSQGTGTEAFF.

This chain joins TRBV6-5 and TRBJ1-2; D gene uncertain. This CDR3 spans 15 amino acids. The V gene lost 6 bases and the J gene lost 4 bases, with 18 bases spanning the gap. From germline, CDR1 is MNHEY and CDR2 SVGAGI. CDR3 amino acids: CASSPEARPSYGYTF. CDR3 DNA sequence: TGTGCCAGCAGCCCCGAAGCGCGTCCTTCCTATGGCTACACCTTC.

The rearrangement joins TRBV10-2 to TRBJ1-1; a weak D match, TRBD1 (5 bases). CDR3 length equals 14 residues. Germline V CDR1 and CDR2: WSHSY, SAAADI. Trimming took off 4 bases at V and 4 bases at J, with 13 bases between the two ends. The CDR3 DNA reads as TGCGCCAGCAGTGCGCCCAGGGAGGCCACTGAAGCTTTCTTT. Its protein product is CASSAPREATEAFF.

The chain employs TRBV10-3 and TRBJ1-5; D is unresolved. The CDR3 length is 15 residues. V lost 3 bases to trimming and J lost 4 bases, with 13 bases between them. From germline, CDR1 is ENHRY and CDR2 SYGVKD. The CDR3 spells CAISEKGSGNQPQHF. CDR3 coding DNA: TGTGCCATCAGTGAAAAGGGTTCGGGGAATCAGCCCCAGCATTTT.

The sample holds one count of this clone. The chain joins TRBV11-2 to TRBJ2-1, with 9 bases that match TRBD1. Per germline, CDR1 SGHAT and CDR2 FQNNGV. The CDR3 totals 15 residues. V lost 0 bases, J lost 8 bases, and 5 bases stayed unmatched. In nucleotides, the CDR3 is TGTGCCAGCAGCTTAGAAGGGACAGGGAACGATGAGCAGTTCTTC. Protein: CASSLEGTGNDEQFF.

The V and J genes are TRBV19 and TRBJ1-2; 9 bases are a match to TRBD1. The germline gives CDR1 LNHDA, CDR2 SQIVND (reference sequence). Losses at the gene ends were 8 bases for V and 8 bases for J; bases not matched to a gene: 12. The CDR3 length is 14 residues. In nucleotides, the CDR3 is TGTGCCAGTTACGATCCGGGACAGGGTCCGGGCTACACCTTC. It specifies CASYDPGQGPGYTF.

This clone was found once. This chain connects TRBV5-1 to TRBJ2-5; D is possibly TRBD1 (7 bases). Between the trimmed V and J ends, which lost 5 bases and 5 bases, there was a span of 10 bases. CDR1 SGHRS and CDR2 YFSETQ come from the germline V gene. This CDR3 has 12 amino acids. CDR3 loop: CASRQGRETQYF. The CDR3 nucleotides read TGCGCCAGCAGACAGGGGAGGGAGACCCAGTACTTC.

This rearrangement joins TRBV5-1 to TRBJ2-1, with 8 bases that match TRBD1. The CDR3 contains 15 residues. Germline-derived CDR1 and CDR2 are SGHRS and YFSETQ. Unmatched junction bases numbered 7, after V lost 0 bases and J lost 8 bases. The CDR3 is CASSLARQGADEQFF. As DNA, the CDR3 is TGCGCCAGCAGCTTGGCTCGGCAGGGGGCTGATGAGCAGTTCTTC. Drawing the rest from reference TRBV5-1 and TRBJ2-1, the complete variable domain is KAGVTQTPRYLIKTRGQQVTLSCSPISGHRSVSWYQQTPGQGLQFLFEYFSETQRNKGNFPGRFSGRQFSNSRSEMNVSTLELGDSALYLCASSLARQGADEQFFGPGTRLTVL.

V and J are TRBV5-1 and TRBJ1-2; maybe TRBD1 (5 bases). CDR1 and CDR2 (germline): SGHRS, YFSETQ. This CDR3 spans 13 amino acids. Trimming removed 2 bases from V and 3 bases from J, with 8 bases in between. The CDR3 spells CASSFGGDYGYTF. The CDR3 nucleotides read TGCGCCAGCAGCTTTGGGGGGGACTATGGCTACACCTTC.

The chain uses TRBV19 and TRBJ1-1, with D possibly TRBD1 on 6 matching bases. In germline, CDR1 is LNHDA, CDR2 SQIVND (reference sequence). The CDR3 covers 14 residues. V was cut by 7 bases and J by 1 base, with 13 bases left in between. This CDR3 reads CASNTGFSNTEAFF. The CDR3 DNA reads as TGTGCCAGTAATACAGGGTTTTCGAACACTGAAGCTTTCTTT.

This clone was picked up one time. The CDR3 spells CASSPSGGTKNIQYF. The DNA for the CDR3 is TGTGCCAGCTCGCCGTCCGGGGGAACCAAAAACATTCAGTACTTC. V and J are TRBV18 and TRBJ2-4, with D perhaps matching TRBD2 (6 bases). V was shortened by 6 bases and J by 2 bases, with 14 bases between the two germline ends. Germline CDR1 and CDR2: KGHSH and LQKENI. The CDR3 has 15 amino acids.

V is TRBV19 and J is TRBJ2-2; 7 nucleotides line up with TRBD1. V shed 5 bases, J shed 4 bases, and the junction held 4 bases outside the gene matches. This CDR3 has 14 residues. The germline V gene encodes CDR1 LNHDA and CDR2 SQIVND (reference sequence). CDR3 coding DNA: TGTGCCAGTAGTTTTGGACAGGCCACCGGGGAGCTGTTTTTT. It codes for CASSFGQATGELFF. The full variable domain, with the rest looked up from reference TRBV19 and TRBJ2-2, is DGGITQSPKYLFRKEGQNVTLSCEQNLNHDAMYWYRQDPGQGLRLIYYSQIVNDFQKGDIAEGYSVSREKKESFPLTVTSAQKNPTAFYLCASSFGQATGELFFGEGSRLTVL.

The chain links TRBV7-9 to TRBJ1-4; D perhaps matches TRBD1 (5 bases). With 5 bases removed from V and 3 bases from J, the gap between germline ends came to 13 bases. The CDR3 is 15 amino acids. CDR1 and CDR2 (germline): SEHNR, FQNEAQ (reference sequence). The CDR3 DNA reads as TGTGCCAGCAGCCCCCAGGGTTCGGCTAATGAAAAACTGTTTTTT. This codes for CASSPQGSANEKLFF.

V and J are TRBV2 and TRBJ2-5; 7 positions match TRBD2. V lost 7 bases, J lost 3 bases, and 11 bases stayed unmatched. The CDR3 spans 15 residues. Germline V gives CDR1 SNHLY, CDR2 FYNNEI. Here the CDR3 DNA reads TGTGCCAGCAATCCTTCGGGACTACCTAAAGAGACCCAGTACTTC. As protein: CASNPSGLPKETQYF.